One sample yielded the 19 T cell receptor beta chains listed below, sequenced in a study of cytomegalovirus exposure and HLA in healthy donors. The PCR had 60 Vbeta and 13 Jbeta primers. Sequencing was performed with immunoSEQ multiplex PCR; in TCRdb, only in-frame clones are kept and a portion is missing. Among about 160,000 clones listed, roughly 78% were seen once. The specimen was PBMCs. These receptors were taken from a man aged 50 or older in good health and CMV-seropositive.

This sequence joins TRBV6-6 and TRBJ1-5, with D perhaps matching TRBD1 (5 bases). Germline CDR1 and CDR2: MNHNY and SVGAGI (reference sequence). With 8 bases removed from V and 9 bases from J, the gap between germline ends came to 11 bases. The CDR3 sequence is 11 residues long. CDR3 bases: TGTGCCAGCGGTTTGGGGGGGCCCCAGCATTTT. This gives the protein CASGLGGPQHF.

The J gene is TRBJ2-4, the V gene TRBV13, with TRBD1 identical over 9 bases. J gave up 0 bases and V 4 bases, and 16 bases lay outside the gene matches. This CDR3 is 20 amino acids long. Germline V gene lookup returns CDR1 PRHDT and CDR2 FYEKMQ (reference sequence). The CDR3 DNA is TGTGCCAGCAGCTCGAAAACGGGACAGGGCGAGGTACTAGCCAAAAACATTCAGTACTTC. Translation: CASSSKTGQGEVLAKNIQYF.

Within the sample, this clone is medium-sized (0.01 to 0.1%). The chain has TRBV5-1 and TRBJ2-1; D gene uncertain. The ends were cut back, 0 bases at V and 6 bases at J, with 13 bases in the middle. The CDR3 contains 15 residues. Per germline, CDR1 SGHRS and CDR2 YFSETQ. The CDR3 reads CASSLAEQEVNEQFF. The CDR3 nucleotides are TGCGCCAGCAGCTTGGCGGAGCAAGAAGTCAATGAGCAGTTCTTC.

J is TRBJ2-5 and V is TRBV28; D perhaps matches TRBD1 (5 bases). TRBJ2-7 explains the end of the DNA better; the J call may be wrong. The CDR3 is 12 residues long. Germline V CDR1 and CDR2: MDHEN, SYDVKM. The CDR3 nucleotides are TGTGCCAGCAGTCAAGGGGACTACGAGCAGTACTTC. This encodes CASSQGDYEQYF.

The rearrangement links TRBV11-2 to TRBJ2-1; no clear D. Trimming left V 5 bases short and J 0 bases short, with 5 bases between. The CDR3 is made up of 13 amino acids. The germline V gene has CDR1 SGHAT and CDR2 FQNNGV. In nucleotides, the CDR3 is TGTGCCAGCAGCCCCAGCTCCTACAATGAGCAGTTCTTC. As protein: CASSPSSYNEQFF. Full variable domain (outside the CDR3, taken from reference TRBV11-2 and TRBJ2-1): EAGVAQSPRYKIIEKRQSVAFWCNPISGHATLYWYQQILGQGPKLLIQFQNNGVVDDSQLPKDRFSAERLKGVDSTLKIQPAKLEDSAVYLCASSPSSYNEQFFGPGTRLTVL.

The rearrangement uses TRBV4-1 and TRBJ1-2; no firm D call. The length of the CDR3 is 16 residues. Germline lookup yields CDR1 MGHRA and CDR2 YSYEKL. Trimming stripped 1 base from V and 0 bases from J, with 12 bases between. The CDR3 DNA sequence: TGCGCCAGCAGCCAAGGGTTGGGAGCCTCTAACTATGGCTACACCTTC. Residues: CASSQGLGASNYGYTF.

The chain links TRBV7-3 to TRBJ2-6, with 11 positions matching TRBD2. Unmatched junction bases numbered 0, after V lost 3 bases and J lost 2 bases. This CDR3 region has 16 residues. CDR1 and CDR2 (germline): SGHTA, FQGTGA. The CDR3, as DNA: TGTGCCAGCAGCTTGACTAGCGGGACTGGGGCCAACGTCCTGACTTTC. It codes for CASSLTSGTGANVLTF.

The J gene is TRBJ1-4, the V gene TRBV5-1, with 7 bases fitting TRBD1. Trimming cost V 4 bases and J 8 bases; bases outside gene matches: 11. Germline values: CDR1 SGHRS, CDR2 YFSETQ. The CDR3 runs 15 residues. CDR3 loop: CASSRRDSVEEKLFF. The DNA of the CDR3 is TGCGCCAGCAGCCGGCGGGACAGTGTAGAGGAAAAACTGTTTTTT.

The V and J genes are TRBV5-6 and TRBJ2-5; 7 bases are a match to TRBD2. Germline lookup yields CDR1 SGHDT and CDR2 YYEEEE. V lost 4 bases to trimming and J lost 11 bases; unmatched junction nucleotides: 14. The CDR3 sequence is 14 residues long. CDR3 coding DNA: TGTGCCAGCAGCCAACCACTAGCGCTGAGTCCTCAGTACTTC. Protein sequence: CASSQPLALSPQYF. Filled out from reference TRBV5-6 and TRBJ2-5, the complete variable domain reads DAGVTQSPTHLIKTRGQQVTLRCSPKSGHDTVSWYQQALGQGPQFIFQYYEEEERQRGNFPDRFSGHQFPNYSSELNVNALLLGDSALYLCASSQPLALSPQYFGPGTRLLVL.

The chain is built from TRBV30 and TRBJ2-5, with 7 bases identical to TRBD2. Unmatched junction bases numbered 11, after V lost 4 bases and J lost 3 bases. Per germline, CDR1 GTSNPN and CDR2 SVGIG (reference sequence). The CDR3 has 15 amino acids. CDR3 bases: TGTGCCTGGATCCTTAGCGGGCGTATAGAAGAGACCCAGTACTTC. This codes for CAWILSGRIEETQYF.

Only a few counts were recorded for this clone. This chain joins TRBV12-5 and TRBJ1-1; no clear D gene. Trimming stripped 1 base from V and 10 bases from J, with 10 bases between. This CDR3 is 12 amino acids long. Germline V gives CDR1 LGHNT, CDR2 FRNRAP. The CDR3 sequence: CASGLDSSSAFF. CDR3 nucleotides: TGTGCTAGTGGTTTGGACAGTTCCTCAGCTTTCTTT. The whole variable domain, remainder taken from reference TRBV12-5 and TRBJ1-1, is DARVTQTPRHKVTEMGQEVTMRCQPILGHNTVFWYRQTMMQGLELLAYFRNRAPLDDSGMPKDRFSAEMPDATLATLKIQPSEPRDSAVYFCASGLDSSSAFFGQGTRLTVV.

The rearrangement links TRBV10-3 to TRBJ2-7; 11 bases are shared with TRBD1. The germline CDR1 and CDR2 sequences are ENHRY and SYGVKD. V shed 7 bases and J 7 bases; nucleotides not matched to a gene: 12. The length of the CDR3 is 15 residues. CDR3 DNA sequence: TGTGCCATCAACTCACACGGACAGGGGGCTGGGGAGCAGTACTTC. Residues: CAINSHGQGAGEQYF.

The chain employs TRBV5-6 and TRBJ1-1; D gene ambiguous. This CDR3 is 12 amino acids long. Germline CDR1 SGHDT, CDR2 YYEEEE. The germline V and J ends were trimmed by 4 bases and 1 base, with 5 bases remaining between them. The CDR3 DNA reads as TGTGCCAGCAGCCTTCCGAACACTGAAGCTTTCTTT. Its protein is CASSLPNTEAFF.

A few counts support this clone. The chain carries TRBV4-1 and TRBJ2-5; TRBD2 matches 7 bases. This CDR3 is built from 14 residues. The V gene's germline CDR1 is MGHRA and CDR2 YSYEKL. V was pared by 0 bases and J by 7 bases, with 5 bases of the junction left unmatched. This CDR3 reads CASSQELAPTTQYF. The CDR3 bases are TGCGCCAGCAGCCAAGAACTAGCGCCAACGACCCAGTACTTC.

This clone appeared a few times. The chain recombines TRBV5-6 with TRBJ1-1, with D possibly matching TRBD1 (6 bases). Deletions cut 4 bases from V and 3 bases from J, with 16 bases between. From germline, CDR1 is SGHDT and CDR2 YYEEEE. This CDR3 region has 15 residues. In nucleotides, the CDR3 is TGTGCCAGCAGCGAATACAGGGCAGGGTACACTGAAGCTTTCTTT. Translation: CASSEYRAGYTEAFF.

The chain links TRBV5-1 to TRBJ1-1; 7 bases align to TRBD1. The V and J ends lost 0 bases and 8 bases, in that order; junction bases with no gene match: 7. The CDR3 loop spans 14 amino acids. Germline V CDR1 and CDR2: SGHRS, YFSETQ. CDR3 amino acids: CASSLGQGEAEAFF. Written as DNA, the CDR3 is TGCGCCAGCAGCTTGGGTCAGGGGGAGGCGGAAGCTTTCTTT.

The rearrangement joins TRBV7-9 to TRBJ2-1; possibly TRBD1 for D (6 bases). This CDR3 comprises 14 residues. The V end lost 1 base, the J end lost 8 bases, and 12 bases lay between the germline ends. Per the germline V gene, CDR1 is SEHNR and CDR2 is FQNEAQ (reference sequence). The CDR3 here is CASSLGGLADEQFF. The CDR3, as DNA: TGTGCCAGCAGCTTAGGGGGGCTAGCTGATGAGCAGTTCTTC.

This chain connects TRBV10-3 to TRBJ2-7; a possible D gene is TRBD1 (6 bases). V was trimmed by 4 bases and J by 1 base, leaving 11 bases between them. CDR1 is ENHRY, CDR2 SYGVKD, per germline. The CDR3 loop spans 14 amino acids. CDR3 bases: TGTGCCATCAGTGGACAGGATGGATCCTACGAGCAGTACTTC. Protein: CAISGQDGSYEQYF.

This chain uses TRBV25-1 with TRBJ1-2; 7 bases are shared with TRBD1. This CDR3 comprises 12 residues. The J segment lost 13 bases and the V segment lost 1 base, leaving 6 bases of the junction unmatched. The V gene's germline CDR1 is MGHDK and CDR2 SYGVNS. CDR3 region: CASSELRGRFTF. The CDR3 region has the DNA TGTGCCAGCAGTGAATTAAGGGGGCGATTCACCTTC.